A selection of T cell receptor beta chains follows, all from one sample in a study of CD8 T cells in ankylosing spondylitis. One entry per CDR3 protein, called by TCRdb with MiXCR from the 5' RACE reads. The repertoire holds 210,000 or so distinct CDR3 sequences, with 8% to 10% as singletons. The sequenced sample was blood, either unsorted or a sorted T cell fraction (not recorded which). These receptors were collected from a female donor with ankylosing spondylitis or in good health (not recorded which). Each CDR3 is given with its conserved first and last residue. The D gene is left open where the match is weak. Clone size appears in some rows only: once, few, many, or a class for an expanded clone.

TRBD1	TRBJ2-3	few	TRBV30	TGTGCCTGGACGAAGGGGGCCAGCACAGATACGCAGTATTTT	CAWTKGASTDTQYF
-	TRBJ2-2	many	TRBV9	TGTGCCAGCAGCGTAGCGACCGCCACGAACACCGGGGAGCTGTTTTTT	CASSVATATNTGELFF
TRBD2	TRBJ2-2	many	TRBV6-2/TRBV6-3	TGTGCCAGCAGCCCAACTAGCGGGAGAGGGGACACCGGGGAGCTGTTTTTT	CASSPTSGRGDTGELFF
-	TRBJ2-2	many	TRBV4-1	TGCGCCAGCAGCCAAGAGGACCCACGTCGGGTCGGGGAGCTGTTTTTT	CASSQEDPRRVGELFF
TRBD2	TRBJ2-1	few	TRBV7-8	TGTGCCAGCAGCTTCGGTGAGGTAGCGGGAGTTAATGAGCAGTTCTTC	CASSFGEVAGVNEQFF
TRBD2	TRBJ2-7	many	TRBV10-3	TGTGCGAGTGGGAGGGGTGGCGAGCAGTACTTC	CASGRGGEQYF
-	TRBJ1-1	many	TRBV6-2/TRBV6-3	TGTGCCAGCACGGGCAACACTGAAGCTTTCTTT	CASTGNTEAFF
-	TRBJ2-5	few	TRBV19	TGTGCCAGTAGTACAGGGGAAGAGTGGCAAGAGACCCAGTACTTC	CASSTGEEWQETQYF
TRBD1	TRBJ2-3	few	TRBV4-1	TGCGCCAGCAGCCAAGTACAGGGGGCGAGCACAGATACGCAGTATTTT	CASSQVQGASTDTQYF
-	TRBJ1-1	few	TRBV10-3	TGTGTCATCCGAGAGAACACTGAAGCTTTCTTT	CVIRENTEAFF
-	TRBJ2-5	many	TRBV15	TGTGCCACCAGAGGCGCGGGAGAGACCCAGTACTTC	CATRGAGETQYF
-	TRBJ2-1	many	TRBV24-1	TGTGCCACCAGTGACCACATGAATGGCGGGCAGAATGAGCAGTTCTTC	CATSDHMNGGQNEQFF
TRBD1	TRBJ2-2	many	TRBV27	TGTGCCAGCAGTTCTTACAGGGGGCTTTTCACCGGGGAGCTGTTTTTT	CASSSYRGLFTGELFF
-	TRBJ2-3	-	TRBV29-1	TGCAGCGTTCAGATAGTGGGCACAGATACGCAGTATTTT	CSVQIVGTDTQYF
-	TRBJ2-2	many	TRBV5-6	TGTGCCAGCAGCAGCCGGGACACCGCGAACACCGGGGAGCTGTTTTTT	CASSSRDTANTGELFF
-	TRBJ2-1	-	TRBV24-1	TGTGCCACCGGGGAAGGCCCCGATGAGCAGTTCTTC	CATGEGPDEQFF
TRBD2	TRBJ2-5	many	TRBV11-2	TGTGCCAGCAGCTTGAGTGGGCTAGCGGGAGTCACCCAAGAGACCCAGTACTTC	CASSLSGLAGVTQETQYF
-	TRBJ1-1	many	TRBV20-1	TGCAGTGCTAGAGATGAGGGGAGAATCACTGAAGCTTTCTTT	CSARDEGRITEAFF
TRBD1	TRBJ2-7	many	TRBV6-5	TGTGCCAGCAGACCTCGACAGGGGACCCACGAGCAGTACTTC	CASRPRQGTHEQYF
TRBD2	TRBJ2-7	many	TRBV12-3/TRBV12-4	TGTGCCAGCAGTTTAGTAGCGGGAGTACTAAAACGGCAGTACTTC	CASSLVAGVLKRQYF
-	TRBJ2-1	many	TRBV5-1	TGCGCCAGCAGCTTAGGAATGATGTCCTACAATGAGCAGTTCTTC	CASSLGMMSYNEQFF
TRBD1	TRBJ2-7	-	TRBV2	TGTGCCAGCAGTTACAGGGGAACCTACGAGCAGTACTTC	CASSYRGTYEQYF
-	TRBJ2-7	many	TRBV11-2	TGTGCCAGCAGCTCGGGACGACCCGAGCAGTACTTC	CASSSGRPEQYF
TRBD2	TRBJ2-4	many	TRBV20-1	TGCAGTGCCCAAGGGCCAGCGGGAGGTTCCATTCAGTACTTC	CSAQGPAGGSIQYF
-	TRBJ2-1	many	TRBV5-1	TGCGCCAGCACTGAGGAGGGGCCAGCCAATTTCAATGAGCAGTTCTTC	CASTEEGPANFNEQFF
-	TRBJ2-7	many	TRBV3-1	TGTGCCAGCAGCCAAGATCACGGGAGTGAGCAGTACTTC	CASSQDHGSEQYF
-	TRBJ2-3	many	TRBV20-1	TGCAGTGCTAGAGATCCCGGAGATACGCAGTATTTT	CSARDPGDTQYF
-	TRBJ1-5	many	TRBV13	TGTGCCAGCAGCTTCGGGAGCAATAGCAATCAGCCCCAGCATTTT	CASSFGSNSNQPQHF
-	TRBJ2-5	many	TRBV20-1	TGCAGTGCTAGAGGCGGGGCTAGTTGGGAGACCCAGTACTTC	CSARGGASWETQYF
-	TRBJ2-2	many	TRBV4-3	TGCGCCAGCAGCCCAGGACACGACACCGGGGAGCTGTTTTTT	CASSPGHDTGELFF
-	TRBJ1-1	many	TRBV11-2	TGTGCCAGCAGGCCTGATCCCGCGGGCAGGGGCGGAGCTTTCTTT	CASRPDPAGRGGAFF
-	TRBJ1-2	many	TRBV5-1	TGCGCCAGCAGCGCTAAACAGGGTTTGGGCTACACCTTC	CASSAKQGLGYTF
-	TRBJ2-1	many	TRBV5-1	TGCGCCAGCAGCTTCCAGGGGTCCTACAATGAGCAGTTCTTC	CASSFQGSYNEQFF
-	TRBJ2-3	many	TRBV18	TGTGCCAGCTCACCACTGCGGGGCACAGATACGCAGTATTTT	CASSPLRGTDTQYF
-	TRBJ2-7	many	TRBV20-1	TGCAGTGCTAGATCTGCCAGGGCCTACGAGCAGTACTTC	CSARSARAYEQYF
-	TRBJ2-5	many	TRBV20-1	TGCAGTGCTAGTTTCACATTAGCGGTTCAAGAGACCCAGTACTTC	CSASFTLAVQETQYF
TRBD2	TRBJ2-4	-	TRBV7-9	TGTGCCAGCAGCTTAGCGGCTAGCGGGTGGGGAAACATTCAGTACTTC	CASSLAASGWGNIQYF
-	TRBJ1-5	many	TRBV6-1	TGTGCCACCCTTTCCGAAGGGTCCGGGTACGGTCAGCCCCAGCATTTT	CATLSEGSGYGQPQHF
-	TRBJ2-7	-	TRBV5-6	TGTGCCAGCCATAAGTGGTTCGAGGGTGGGCAGTACTTC	CASHKWFEGGQYF
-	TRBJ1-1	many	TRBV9	TGTGCCAGCAGCGTAGTTGCGAACACTGAAGCTTTCTTT	CASSVVANTEAFF
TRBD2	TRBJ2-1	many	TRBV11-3	TGTGCCAGCAGCTTAGCAGGCGGGAGCTCCTACAATGAGCAGTTCTTC	CASSLAGGSSYNEQFF
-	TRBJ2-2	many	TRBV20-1	TGCAGTGCGGCGAGTCGAACCGGGGAGCTGTTTTTT	CSAASRTGELFF
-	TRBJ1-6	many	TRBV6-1	TGTGCCAGCAGAGCGGAGCCCGATAATTCACCCCTCCACTTT	CASRAEPDNSPLHF
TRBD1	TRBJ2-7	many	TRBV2	TGTGCCAGCAGTGAGGGACAGACCCCCGAGCAGTACTTC	CASSEGQTPEQYF
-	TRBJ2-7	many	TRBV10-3	TGTGCCATTTCCGGAGGGGTTTTAGGGTCCTACGAGCAGTACTTC	CAISGGVLGSYEQYF
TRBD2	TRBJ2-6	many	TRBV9	TGTGCCAGCAGCGTGGTAGCGGGAGGGGATGGGGCCAACGTCCTGACTTTC	CASSVVAGGDGANVLTF
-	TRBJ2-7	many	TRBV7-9	TGTGCCAGCAGCTTAGATGTCGACGAGCAGTACTTC	CASSLDVDEQYF
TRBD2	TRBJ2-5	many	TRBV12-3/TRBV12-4	TGTGCCAGCAGTCCCCTGGGGGAGGGTTTGGAGACCCAGTACTTC	CASSPLGEGLETQYF
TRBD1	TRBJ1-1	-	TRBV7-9	TGTGCCAGCAGTTCTCAGGGGGGGGTGCACACTGAAGCTTTCTTT	CASSSQGGVHTEAFF
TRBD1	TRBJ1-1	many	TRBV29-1	TGCAGCGTGGGGACCGGGACAGGGGGAACTGAAGCTTTCTTT	CSVGTGTGGTEAFF
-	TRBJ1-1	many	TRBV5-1	TGCGCCAGCAGCTTGTACGGGGACGCTGAAGCTTTCTTT	CASSLYGDAEAFF
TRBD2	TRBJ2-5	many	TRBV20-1	TGCAGTGCTAGACCCATAGCGGGAGGGCAGTGGGAGACCCAGTACTTC	CSARPIAGGQWETQYF
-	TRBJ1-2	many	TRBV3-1	TGTGCCAGCAGCCAAGGCAGTTCACGAAACTATGGCTACACCTTC	CASSQGSSRNYGYTF